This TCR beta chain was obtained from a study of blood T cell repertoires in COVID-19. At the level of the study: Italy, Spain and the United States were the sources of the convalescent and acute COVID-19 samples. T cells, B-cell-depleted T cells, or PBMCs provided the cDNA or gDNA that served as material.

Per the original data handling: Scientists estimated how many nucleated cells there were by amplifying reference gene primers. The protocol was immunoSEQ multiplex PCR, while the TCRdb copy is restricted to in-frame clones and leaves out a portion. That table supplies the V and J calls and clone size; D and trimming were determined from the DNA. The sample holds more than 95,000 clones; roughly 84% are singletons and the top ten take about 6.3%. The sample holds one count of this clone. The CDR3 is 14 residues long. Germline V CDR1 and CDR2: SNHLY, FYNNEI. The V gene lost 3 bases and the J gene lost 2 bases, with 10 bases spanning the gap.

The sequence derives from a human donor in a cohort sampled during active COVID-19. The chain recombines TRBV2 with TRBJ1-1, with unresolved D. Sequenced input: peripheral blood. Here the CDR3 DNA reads TGTGCCAGCAGTGAGGGCAGCATAAACACTGAAGCTTTCTTT. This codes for CASSEGSINTEAFF.